This T cell receptor beta chain was sequenced during a study of cytomegalovirus exposure and HLA in healthy donors. PCR employed 60 Vbeta and 13 Jbeta primers. Assay: immunoSEQ multiplex PCR; the TCRdb copy retains only in-frame clones and omits some. The data contain 150,000 or so clones, roughly 84% of them singletons. Concerning this clone itself: What it binds is not known.

Study results and caveats: Reported results showed that the classifier diagnosed cytomegalovirus status with high specificity and sensitivity.

This receptor was identified in a man aged 25-40 years in good health and CMV-seronegative. Material for sequencing was PBMCs.

The CDR3 nucleotides are TGTGCCAGCAGCTTATCCAGGGGTAATGAGCAGTTCTTC. It encodes CASSLSRGNEQFF. The rearrangement uses TRBV11-2 and TRBJ2-1; D is possibly TRBD1 (6 bases). The V end was cut by 2 bases, the J end by 7 bases, with 9 bases between. This CDR3 comprises 13 residues. The V gene's germline CDR1 is SGHAT and CDR2 FQNNGV.